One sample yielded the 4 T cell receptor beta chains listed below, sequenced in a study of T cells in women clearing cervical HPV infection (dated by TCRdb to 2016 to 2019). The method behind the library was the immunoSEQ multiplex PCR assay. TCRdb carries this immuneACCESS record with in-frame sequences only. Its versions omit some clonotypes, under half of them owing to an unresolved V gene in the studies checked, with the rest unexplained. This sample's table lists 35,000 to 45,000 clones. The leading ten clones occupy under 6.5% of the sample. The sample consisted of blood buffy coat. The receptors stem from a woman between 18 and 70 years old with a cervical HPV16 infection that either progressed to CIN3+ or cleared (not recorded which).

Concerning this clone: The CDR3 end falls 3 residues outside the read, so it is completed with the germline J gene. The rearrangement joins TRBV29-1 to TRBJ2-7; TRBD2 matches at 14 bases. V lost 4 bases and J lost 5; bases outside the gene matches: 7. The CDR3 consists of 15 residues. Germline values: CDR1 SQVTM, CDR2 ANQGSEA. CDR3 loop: CSVGGTSGRINEQYF. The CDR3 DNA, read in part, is TGCAGCGTTGGGGGGACTAGCGGGAGAATAAACGAG.

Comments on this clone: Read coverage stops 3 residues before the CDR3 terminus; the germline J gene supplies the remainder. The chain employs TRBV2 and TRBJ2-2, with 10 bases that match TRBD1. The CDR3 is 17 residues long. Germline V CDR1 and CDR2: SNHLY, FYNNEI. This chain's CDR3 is CASSHSLGGTGDEKLFF. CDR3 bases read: TGTGCCAGCAGCCATTCTCTTGGGGGGACAGGGGATGAAAAG.

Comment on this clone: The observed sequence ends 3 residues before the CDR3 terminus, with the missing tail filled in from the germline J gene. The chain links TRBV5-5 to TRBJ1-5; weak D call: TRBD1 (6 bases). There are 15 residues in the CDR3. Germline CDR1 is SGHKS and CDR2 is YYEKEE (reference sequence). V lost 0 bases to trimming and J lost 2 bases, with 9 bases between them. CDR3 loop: CASSLGDNRNQPQHF. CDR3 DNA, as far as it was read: TGTGCCAGCAGCTTGGGGGACAACCGCAATCAGCCC.

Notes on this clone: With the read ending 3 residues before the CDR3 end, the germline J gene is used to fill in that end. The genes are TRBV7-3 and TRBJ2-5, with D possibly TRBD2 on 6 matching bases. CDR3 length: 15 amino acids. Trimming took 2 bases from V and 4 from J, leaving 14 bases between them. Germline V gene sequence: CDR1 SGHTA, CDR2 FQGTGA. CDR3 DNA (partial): TGTGCCAGCAGCTTATGGGACTCCCCCCGAGAGACC. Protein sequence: CASSLWDSPRET. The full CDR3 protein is CASSLWDSPRETQYF.